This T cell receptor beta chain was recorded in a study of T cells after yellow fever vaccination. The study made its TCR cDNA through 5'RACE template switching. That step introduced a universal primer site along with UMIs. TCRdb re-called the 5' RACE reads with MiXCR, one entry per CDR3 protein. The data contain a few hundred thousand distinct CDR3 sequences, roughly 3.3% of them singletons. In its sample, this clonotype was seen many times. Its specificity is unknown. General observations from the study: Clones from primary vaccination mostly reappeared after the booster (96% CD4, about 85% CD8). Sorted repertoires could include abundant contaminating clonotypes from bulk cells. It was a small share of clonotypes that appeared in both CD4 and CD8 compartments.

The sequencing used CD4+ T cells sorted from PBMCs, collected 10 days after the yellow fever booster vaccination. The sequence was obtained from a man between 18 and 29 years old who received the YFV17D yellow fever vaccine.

This CDR3 is CASSPEQGSGNTIYF. DNA for the CDR3: TGTGCCAGCTCACCTGAACAGGGCTCTGGAAACACCATATATTTT. The chain links TRBV18 to TRBJ1-3, with D perhaps TRBD1 (6 bases). Germline loops: CDR1 KGHSH, CDR2 LQKENI. The CDR3 runs to 15 residues. Trimming cost V 3 bases and J 0 bases, with 9 bases left between them.